The clone carrying this TCR beta chain was seen a single time. Antigen: not known. These data belong to a study of a mutant IDH1 vaccine in newly diagnosed glioma. Study overall: Following radiotherapy alone, or alongside temozolomide cycles, vaccination was started after an interval of 4-6 weeks. In the visit schedule, V12 fell in week 35, while V13 fell in week 47.

The assay was immunoSEQ multiplex PCR, and TCRdb's table has in-frame clones only and misses some. Of tens of thousands of clones in the sample, roughly 89% were seen once. Time point defined: week 47, end of study. A single vaccine dose contained 300 ug of mutant IDH1 20-mer peptide, and topical imiquimod was used with it. The CDR3 covers 11 residues. From germline, CDR1 is SNHLY and CDR2 FYNNEI. Trimming pared 4 bases from V and 4 bases from J, leaving 5 bases between. The clonotype originates from a man aged 40-49 years with glioma. Specimen: PBMCs, collected from a glioma patient whose treatment included an IDH1 peptide vaccine. The chain recombines TRBV2 with TRBJ2-7; D gene unclear. CDR3 in amino acids: CASSGLYEQYV. DNA for the CDR3: TGTGCCAGCAGTGGGCTGTACGAGCAGTACGTC.